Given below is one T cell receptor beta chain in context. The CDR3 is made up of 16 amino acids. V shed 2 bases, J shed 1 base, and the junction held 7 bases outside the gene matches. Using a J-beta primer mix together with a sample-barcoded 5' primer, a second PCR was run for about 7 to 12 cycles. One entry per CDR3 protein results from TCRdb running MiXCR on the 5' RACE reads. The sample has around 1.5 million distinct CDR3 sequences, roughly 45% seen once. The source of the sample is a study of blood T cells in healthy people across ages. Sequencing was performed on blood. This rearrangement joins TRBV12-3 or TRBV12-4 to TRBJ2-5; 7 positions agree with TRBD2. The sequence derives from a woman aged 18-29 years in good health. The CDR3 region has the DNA TGTGCCAGCAGTTTAATGGTGTCGGGGGGCCAAGAGACCCAGTACTTC. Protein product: CASSLMVSGGQETQYF.